A selection of T cell receptor beta chains follows, all from one sample in a study of T cell repertoires in cytomegalovirus infection. Their specific antigens are unknown. TCRdb called the reads again in MiXCR, with one record for every CDR3 protein. The table has about 24,000 distinct CDR3 sequences, approximately 22% seen once; the top ten hold over 80%. Sequenced material: CD8+ T cells from cultured PBMCs, taken from culture after CMV antigen stimulation. Receptors originate from a human donor in good health (CMV status not recorded). Some clones in this sample may be carry-over from other donors' samples. Both conserved end residues are part of each CDR3. Fields, in order: clone size, D gene, J gene, V gene, CDR3 DNA, CDR3 protein. D genes are given only for firm matches. Some rows mark clone size as missing; the rest say once, few, many or name a class of expanded clone.

NA TRBD2 TRBJ2-7 TRBV10-3 TGTGCCATCAGTGGGGAGGGTTACGAGCAGTACTTC CAISGEGYEQYF
few NA TRBJ1-1 TRBV6-6 TGTGCCAGCACCAAAACCATGGGGATTGAAGCTTTCTTT CASTKTMGIEAFF
once NA TRBJ2-3 TRBV5-5 TGTGCCAGCGAACAAGCAGATACGCAGTATTTT CASEQADTQYF
few NA TRBJ1-2 TRBV25-1 TGTGCCAGCAGTGAATCCCCGGGGACGGACGAACTTAACTATGGCTACACCTTC CASSESPGTDELNYGYTF
few NA TRBJ1-1 TRBV27 TGTGCCAGCAGCCATGGGTATGCCCGGTTAGGTGAAGCTTTCTTT CASSHGYARLGEAFF
NA NA TRBJ2-1 TRBV6-5 TGTGCCAGCAGTTACGGAGACTACAATGAGCAGTTCTTC CASSYGDYNEQFF
NA NA TRBJ2-1 TRBV6-1 TGTGCCAGCAGTGAATTCGGAGCACGCGATGAGCAGTTCTTC CASSEFGARDEQFF
once NA TRBJ2-7 TRBV29-1 TGCAGTGCCGGGGTGGGGTACGAGCAGTACTTC CSAGVGYEQYF
NA NA TRBJ2-3 TRBV4-3 TGCGCCAGCAGCCGGGAAGGGGACAAGGAATTCACAGATACGCAGTATTTT CASSREGDKEFTDTQYF
NA NA TRBJ2-2 TRBV28 TGTGCCAGCAGTTGGGGGGTAACAGGCGGGGAGCTGTTTTTT CASSWGVTGGELFF
NA TRBD1 TRBJ1-1 TRBV14 TGTGCCAGCAGCCAAGGGACAGGTATGAACACTGAAGCTTTCTTT CASSQGTGMNTEAFF
many NA TRBJ2-7 TRBV6-1 TGTGCCAGCAGTGTGACAGCCAACTACGAGCAGTACTTC CASSVTANYEQYF
many TRBD2 TRBJ2-7 TRBV6-5 TGTGCCAGCAGTTATCGGGGGGGAATCACAGGTTCCTCCTACGAGCAGTACTTC CASSYRGGITGSSYEQYF
NA TRBD2 TRBJ2-1 TRBV24-1 TGTGCCACCAGCGACCCCACCGGGACACCCGGACTAGCTTCTTACAATGAGCAGTTCTTC CATSDPTGTPGLASYNEQFF
NA TRBD2 TRBJ2-1 TRBV12-3/TRBV12-4 TGTGCCAGCAGTCCCGCGGGGGGGCTTAGGTTAGAGCAGTTCTTC CASSPAGGLRLEQFF
NA NA TRBJ1-1 TRBV11-1 TGTGCCACAGAGAATTATAGAACAAACACTGAAGCTTTCTTT CATENYRTNTEAFF
NA TRBD1 TRBJ2-1 TRBV27 TGTGCCAGCAGTTTAGATGGACAGGGCCCGGGGGAGCAGTTCTTC CASSLDGQGPGEQFF
NA NA TRBJ2-1 TRBV6-2/TRBV6-3 TGTGCCAGCAGTTACTCTAGAATCGCGACCTTCTCCTACAATGAGCAGTTCTTC CASSYSRIATFSYNEQFF
NA TRBD1 TRBJ1-4 TRBV15 TGTGCCACCAGCAGAGAGGGGGGCCTCCCGGGACAGGGAAGTCGCGAAAAACTGTTTTTT CATSREGGLPGQGSREKLFF
NA NA TRBJ2-1 TRBV11-2 TGTGCCAGCAGCCCACCGGGACGGATCTACAATGAGCAGTTCTTC CASSPPGRIYNEQFF
many NA TRBJ2-1 TRBV27 TGTGCCAGCAGTTCGGGGGGCGGCGGGAGCTCCTACAATGAGCAGTTCTTC CASSSGGGGSSYNEQFF
NA NA TRBJ2-1 TRBV9 TGTGCCAGCAGCCTGGACGTGGGGCCGGTTGACAATGAGCAGTTCTTC CASSLDVGPVDNEQFF
many NA TRBJ1-2 TRBV7-2 TGTGCCGCGAAGAGACAGTACTATGGCTACACCTTC CAAKRQYYGYTF
few TRBD1 TRBJ2-5 TRBV7-8 TGTGCCAGCAGCCGGGACAGGGGGCCCAAAGAGACCCAGTACTTC CASSRDRGPKETQYF
many TRBD1 TRBJ1-2 TRBV5-1 TGCGCCAGCAGCACGGACCCCGGGACAGCCTATGGCTACACCTTC CASSTDPGTAYGYTF
few NA TRBJ1-2 TRBV19 TGTGCCAGTAGTATAGCGAGAGAGGATGGCTACACCTTC CASSIAREDGYTF
many NA TRBJ1-4 TRBV28 TGTGCCAGCAGTCCGATTCAGGGTTTGAATGAAAAACTGTTTTTT CASSPIQGLNEKLFF
few NA TRBJ1-5 TRBV6-1 TGTGCCAGCACCTCACCCTCGTGGGGGAATCAGCCCCAGCATTTT CASTSPSWGNQPQHF
NA TRBD1 TRBJ1-2 TRBV2 TGTGCCAGCAGGCCGGGACAGGGGAGCTACACCTTC CASRPGQGSYTF
NA NA TRBJ1-5 TRBV6-5 TGTGCCAGCAGTTACTGGCAGGGACTGTATAGCAATCAGCCCCAGCATTTT CASSYWQGLYSNQPQHF
few NA TRBJ2-1 TRBV6-2/TRBV6-3 TGTGCCAGCAGCTACAGGGATAGCTCCTACAATGAGCAGTTCTTC CASSYRDSSYNEQFF
NA TRBD2 TRBJ2-3 TRBV12-3/TRBV12-4 TGTGCCAGCCCACCTTACCTACTAGCGGGGCTCCCAGATACGCAGTATTTT CASPPYLLAGLPDTQYF
few NA TRBJ2-1 TRBV5-6 TGTGCCAGCAGCCCGGTCAGCTCCTACAATGAGCAGTTCTTC CASSPVSSYNEQFF
NA NA TRBJ2-3 TRBV20-1 TGCAGTGCTGGCGGCCCTAGGGGAGATACGCAGTATTTT CSAGGPRGDTQYF
many NA TRBJ2-3 TRBV11-1 TGTGCCAGCAGCTTAGCTGGCGTAGGTACGCAGTATTTT CASSLAGVGTQYF
many NA TRBJ2-2 TRBV2 TGTGCCAGCAGTGAACTTGGCTTGTGGAGCGCCGGGGAGCTGTTTTTT CASSELGLWSAGELFF
NA NA TRBJ2-6 TRBV4-1 TGCGCCAGCAGCCAAGCCGTAGGGGCCAACGTCCTGACTTTC CASSQAVGANVLTF
NA NA TRBJ2-1 TRBV20-1 TGCAGTGCAACGGAGGGAATCTACAATGAGCAGTTCTTC CSATEGIYNEQFF
few NA TRBJ1-5 TRBV2 TGTGCCAGCAGTGCCTTAAAGGGGTTGGAGCCCCAGCATTTT CASSALKGLEPQHF
NA NA TRBJ2-1 TRBV4-1 TGCGCCAGCAGCCAGCGACACAGCTCCTACAATGAGCAGTTCTTC CASSQRHSSYNEQFF
NA NA TRBJ1-6 TRBV4-2 TGTGCCAGCAGCCAAGAAGTGGGGGGATTGAGTAATTCACCCCTCCACTTT CASSQEVGGLSNSPLHF
NA TRBD1 TRBJ2-6 TRBV6-6 TGTGCCAGCAGGGGGAGTTGGACAGGGGTGGCGGGGGCCAACGTCCTGACTTTC CASRGSWTGVAGANVLTF
NA TRBD1 TRBJ1-6 TRBV6-8 TGTGCCAGCAGACTCGGACAGGGAGAAAATCCACCCCTCCACTTT CASRLGQGENPPLHF
few NA TRBJ1-1 TRBV6-6 TGTGCCAGCAGTCCGGGACCGTCCGGGGGAGCTTTCTTT CASSPGPSGGAFF
many NA TRBJ1-5 TRBV5-6 TGTGCCAGCAGCTCCGGATGGGGACCTAATCAGCCCCAGCATTTT CASSSGWGPNQPQHF
NA TRBD1 TRBJ2-3 TRBV11-2 TGTGCCAGCAGCTCCGGACGACAGGGGTACACAGATACGCAGTATTTT CASSSGRQGYTDTQYF
many NA TRBJ1-1 TRBV4-1 TGCGCCAGCAGCCAGGGCGCCGGGCCTGAAGCTTTCTTT CASSQGAGPEAFF
NA NA TRBJ2-5 TRBV6-5 TGTGCCAGCAGAGTTACGGGGATTTCGTATGAGACCCAGTACTTC CASRVTGISYETQYF
NA TRBD1 TRBJ1-3 TRBV2 TGTGCCAGTGGGGGATCAGGGGGCGGCCATTCTGGAAACACCATATATTTT CASGGSGGGHSGNTIYF
few TRBD1 TRBJ2-3 TRBV7-6 TGTGCCAGCAGCACGGCCACAGGGGTCTCTAGCACAGATACGCAGTATTTT CASSTATGVSSTDTQYF